This entry features one T cell receptor beta chain sequence. These data belong to a study of blood T cell repertoires in COVID-19. The CDR3 contains 15 residues. V shed 6 bases and J 5 bases; nucleotides not matched to a gene: 6. From germline, CDR1 is MDHEN and CDR2 SYDVKM. Assay used: immunoSEQ multiplex PCR; TCRdb lists only in-frame clones, some missing. Here the sample spans under 200,000 clones, under 80% being singletons. The receptor was isolated from a man between 70 and 80 years old with acute or convalescent COVID-19. The specimen was peripheral blood. The J gene is TRBJ2-7, the V gene TRBV28; TRBD2 matches at 14 bases. The CDR3 spells CASRGTSGGRDEQYF. The DNA for the CDR3 is TGTGCCAGCAGGGGGACTAGCGGGGGTCGCGACGAGCAGTACTTC. Together with reference TRBV28 and TRBJ2-7, the CDR3 gives the full variable domain: DVKVTQSSRYLVKRTGEKVFLECVQDMDHENMFWYRQDPGLGLRLIYFSYDVKMKEKGDIPEGYSVSREKKERFSLILESASTNQTSMYLCASRGTSGGRDEQYFGPGTRLTVT.